The source of this TCR beta chain is a study of T-cell memory formation after mild COVID-19. The CDR3 sequence is 12 residues long. With V trimmed by 7 bases and J by 5 bases, 4 bases remained unmatched. Germline V gene lookup returns CDR1 SQVTM and CDR2 ANQGSEA. It was 5'RACE with constant-segment primers that produced the TCR alpha and TCR beta cDNA libraries, which carried sample barcodes and UMIs. TCRdb re-analysed the 5' RACE reads in MiXCR, keeping a single row per CDR3 protein. The sample includes about 180,000 distinct CDR3 sequences, 15% to 20% of them seen just once. This clonotype was counted between two and nine times.

The origin of this receptor is an adult woman who had mild COVID-19 (a few samples of this study predate the infection). Cell type and time point are not known. The specimen sequenced was PBMCs or a T cell subset sorted from them (not recorded which). The chain employs TRBV29-1 and TRBJ2-2, with 7 nucleotides matching TRBD1. In DNA form, the CDR3 reads TGCAGCGCGGGACAGATAACCGGGGAGCTGTTTTTT. Protein product: CSAGQITGELFF.